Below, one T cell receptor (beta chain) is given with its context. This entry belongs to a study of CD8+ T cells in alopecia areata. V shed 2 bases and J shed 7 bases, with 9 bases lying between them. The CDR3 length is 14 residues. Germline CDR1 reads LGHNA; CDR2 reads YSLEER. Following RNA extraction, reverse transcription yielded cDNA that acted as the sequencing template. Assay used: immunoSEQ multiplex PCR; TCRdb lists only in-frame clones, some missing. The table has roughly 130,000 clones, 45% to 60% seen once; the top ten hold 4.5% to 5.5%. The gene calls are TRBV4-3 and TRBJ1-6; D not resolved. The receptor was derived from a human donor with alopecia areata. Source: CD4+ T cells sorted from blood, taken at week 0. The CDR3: CASSQRAQNSPLHF. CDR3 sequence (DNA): TGCGCCAGCAGCCAACGAGCTCAGAATTCACCCCTCCACTTT.